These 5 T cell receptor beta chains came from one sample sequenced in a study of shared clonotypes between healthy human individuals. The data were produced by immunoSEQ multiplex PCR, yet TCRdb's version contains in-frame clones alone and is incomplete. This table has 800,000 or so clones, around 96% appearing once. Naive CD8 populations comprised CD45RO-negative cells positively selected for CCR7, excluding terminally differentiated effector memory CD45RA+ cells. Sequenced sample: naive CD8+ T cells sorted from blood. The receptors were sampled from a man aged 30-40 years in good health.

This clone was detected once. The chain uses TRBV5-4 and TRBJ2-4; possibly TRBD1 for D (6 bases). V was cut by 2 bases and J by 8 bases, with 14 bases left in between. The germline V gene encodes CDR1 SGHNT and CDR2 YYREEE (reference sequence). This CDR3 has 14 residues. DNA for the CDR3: TGTGCCAGCAGCTTCAGGGGCGAAGGTGACATTCAGTACTTC. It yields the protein CASSFRGEGDIQYF.

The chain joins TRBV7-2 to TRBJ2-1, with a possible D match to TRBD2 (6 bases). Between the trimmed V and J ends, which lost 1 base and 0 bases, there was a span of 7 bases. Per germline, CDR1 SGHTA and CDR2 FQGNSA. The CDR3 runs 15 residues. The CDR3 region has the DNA TGTGCCAGCAGCTTAGTCGGGAGCTCCTACAATGAGCAGTTCTTC. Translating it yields CASSLVGSSYNEQFF.

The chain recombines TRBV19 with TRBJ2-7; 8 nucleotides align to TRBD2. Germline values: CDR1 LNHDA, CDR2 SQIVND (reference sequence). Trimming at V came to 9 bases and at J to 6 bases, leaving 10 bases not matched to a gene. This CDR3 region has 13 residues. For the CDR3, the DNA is TGTGCCAGCAGGGGCCCCGCGGGGGGCGAGCAGTACTTC. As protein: CASRGPAGGEQYF.

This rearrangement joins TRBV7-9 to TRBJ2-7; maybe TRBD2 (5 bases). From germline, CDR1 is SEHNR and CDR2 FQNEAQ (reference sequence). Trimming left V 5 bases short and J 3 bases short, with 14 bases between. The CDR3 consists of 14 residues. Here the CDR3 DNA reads TGTGCCAGCAGCCAGACGGAGGTTGGCTACGAGCAGTACTTC. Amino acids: CASSQTEVGYEQYF.

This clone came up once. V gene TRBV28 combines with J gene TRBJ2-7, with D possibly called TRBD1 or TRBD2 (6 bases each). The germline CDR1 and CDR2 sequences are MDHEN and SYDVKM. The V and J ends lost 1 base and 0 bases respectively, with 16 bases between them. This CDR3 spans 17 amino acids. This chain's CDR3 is CASSLYSGAPGSYEQYF. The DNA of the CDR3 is TGTGCCAGCAGTTTATATTCGGGGGCGCCGGGCTCCTACGAGCAGTACTTC. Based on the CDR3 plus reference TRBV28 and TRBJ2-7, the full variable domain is DVKVTQSSRYLVKRTGEKVFLECVQDMDHENMFWYRQDPGLGLRLIYFSYDVKMKEKGDIPEGYSVSREKKERFSLILESASTNQTSMYLCASSLYSGAPGSYEQYFGPGTRLTVT.